What follows describes a single TCR beta chain. Its antigen is undetermined. These data belong to a study of cytomegalovirus exposure and HLA in healthy donors. From germline, CDR1 is SGHVS and CDR2 FQNEAQ. The V and J ends lost 5 bases and 12 bases, in that order; junction bases with no gene match: 8. This CDR3 comprises 14 residues. General observations from the study: Most TCR sequences showed up rarely, but some public TCRs showed up in many donors. Later on, analysis showed that most CMV-associated TCR beta chains appeared to be HLA-restricted. It was reported that TCR beta sequences correctly inferred the HLA-A and HLA-B alleles for most subjects.

The PCR was carried out with 60 Vbeta primers and 13 Jbeta primers. Assay: immunoSEQ multiplex PCR; the TCRdb copy retains only in-frame clones and omits some. The table has about 110,000 clones, about 70% seen once. This receptor was obtained from a woman younger than 45 in good health and CMV-seronegative. The J gene is TRBJ2-2, the V gene TRBV7-8; 11 bases map to TRBD2. The material sequenced was PBMCs. The CDR3, as DNA: TGTGCCAGCAGCCCCCCCGGGACTAGCGGCCAGCTGTTTTTT. Encoded protein: CASSPPGTSGQLFF. The full variable domain, its missing parts supplied by reference TRBV7-8 and TRBJ2-2, is GAGVSQSPRYKVAKRGQDVALRCDPISGHVSLFWYQQALGQGPEFLTYFQNEAQLDKSGLPSDRFFAERPEGSVSTLKIQRTQQEDSAVYLCASSPPGTSGQLFFGEGSRLTVL.